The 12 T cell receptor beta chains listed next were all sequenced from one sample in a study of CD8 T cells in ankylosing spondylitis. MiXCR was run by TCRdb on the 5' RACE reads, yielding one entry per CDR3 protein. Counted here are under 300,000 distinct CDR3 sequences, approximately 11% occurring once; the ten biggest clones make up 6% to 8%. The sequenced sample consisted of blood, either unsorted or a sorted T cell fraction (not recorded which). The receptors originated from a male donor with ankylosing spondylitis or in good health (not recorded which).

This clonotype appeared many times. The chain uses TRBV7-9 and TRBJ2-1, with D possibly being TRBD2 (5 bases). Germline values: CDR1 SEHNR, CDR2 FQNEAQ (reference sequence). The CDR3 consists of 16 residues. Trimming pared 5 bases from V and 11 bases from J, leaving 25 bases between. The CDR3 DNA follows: TGTGCCAGCAGCCACGTCGGGATTGGGGTCAATGAGAAGCAGTTCTTC. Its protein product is CASSHVGIGVNEKQFF.

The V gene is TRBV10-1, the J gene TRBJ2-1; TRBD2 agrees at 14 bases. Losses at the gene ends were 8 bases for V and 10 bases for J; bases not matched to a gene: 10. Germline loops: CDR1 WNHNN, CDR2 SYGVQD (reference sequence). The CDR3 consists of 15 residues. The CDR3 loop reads CASCPTSGRVEEQFF. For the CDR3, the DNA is TGCGCCAGCTGCCCGACTAGCGGGAGGGTAGAGGAGCAGTTCTTC.

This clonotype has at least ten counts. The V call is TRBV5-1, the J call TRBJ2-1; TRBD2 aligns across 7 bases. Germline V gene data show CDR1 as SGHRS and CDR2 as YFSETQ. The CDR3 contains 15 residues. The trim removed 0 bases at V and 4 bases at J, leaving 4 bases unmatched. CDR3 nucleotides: TGCGCCAGCAGCTTGGAGCTAGCGGAGTACAATGAGCAGTTCTTC. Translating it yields CASSLELAEYNEQFF.

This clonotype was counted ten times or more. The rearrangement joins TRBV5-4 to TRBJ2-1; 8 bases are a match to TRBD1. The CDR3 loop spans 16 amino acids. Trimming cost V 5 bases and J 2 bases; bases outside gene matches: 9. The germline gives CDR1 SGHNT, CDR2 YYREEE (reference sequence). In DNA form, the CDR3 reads TGTGCCAGCAGAGGAACAGGGGGAGTCACCTACAATGAGCAGTTCTTC. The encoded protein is CASRGTGGVTYNEQFF.

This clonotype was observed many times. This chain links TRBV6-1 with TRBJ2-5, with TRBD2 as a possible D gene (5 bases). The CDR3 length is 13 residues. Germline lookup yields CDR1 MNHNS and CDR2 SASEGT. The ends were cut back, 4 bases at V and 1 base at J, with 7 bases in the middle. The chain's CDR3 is CASSGTGQETQYF. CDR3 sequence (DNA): TGTGCCAGCAGTGGGACTGGCCAAGAGACCCAGTACTTC.

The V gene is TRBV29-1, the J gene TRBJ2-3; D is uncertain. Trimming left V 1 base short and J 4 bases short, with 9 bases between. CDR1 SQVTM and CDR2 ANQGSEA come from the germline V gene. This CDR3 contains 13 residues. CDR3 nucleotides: TGCAGCGTTGAAGCCGTCGTGGCAGATACGCAGTATTTT. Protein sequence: CSVEAVVADTQYF.

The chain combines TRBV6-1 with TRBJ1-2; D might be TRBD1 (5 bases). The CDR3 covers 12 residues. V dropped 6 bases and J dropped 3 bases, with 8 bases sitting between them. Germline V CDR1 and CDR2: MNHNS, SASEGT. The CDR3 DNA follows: TGTGCCAGCAGCAGGGTGGACTATGGCTACACCTTC. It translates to CASSRVDYGYTF.

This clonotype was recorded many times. The CDR3, as DNA: TGCAGTGCTGTGACTCCGGGACTAGCGGGAGTTCGTGAGCAGTTCTTC. Translated, it gives CSAVTPGLAGVREQFF. The V call is TRBV20-1, the J call TRBJ2-1; TRBD2 aligns across 14 bases. This CDR3 contains 16 residues. The junction had 12 bases not matched to a gene; V was cut back by 5 bases and J by 9 bases. Per the germline V gene, CDR1 is DFQATT and CDR2 is SNEGSKA (reference sequence).

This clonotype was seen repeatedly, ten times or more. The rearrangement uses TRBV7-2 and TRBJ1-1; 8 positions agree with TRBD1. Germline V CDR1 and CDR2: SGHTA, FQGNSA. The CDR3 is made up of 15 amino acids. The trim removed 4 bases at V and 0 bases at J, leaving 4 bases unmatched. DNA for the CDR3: TGTGCCAGCAGCTGGAGACAGGGGTTGAACACTGAAGCTTTCTTT. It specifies CASSWRQGLNTEAFF.

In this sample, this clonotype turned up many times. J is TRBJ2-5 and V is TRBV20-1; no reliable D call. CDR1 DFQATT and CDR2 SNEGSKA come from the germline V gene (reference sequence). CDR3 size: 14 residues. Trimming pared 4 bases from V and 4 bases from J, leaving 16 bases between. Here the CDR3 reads CSATGLRVLETQYF. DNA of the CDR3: TGCAGTGCTACAGGATTACGGGTCTTAGAGACCCAGTACTTC.

This CDR3 reads CASGRVSGRYTDTQYF. The CDR3 DNA is TGTGCCAGCGGCAGAGTTAGCGGGAGGTACACAGATACGCAGTATTTT. J is TRBJ2-3 and V is TRBV7-9; the match to TRBD2 covers 10 bases. V was clipped by 8 bases and J by 2 bases; unmatched bases: 10. The CDR3 contains 16 residues. Germline assignment: CDR1 SEHNR and CDR2 FQNEAQ (reference sequence). The variable domain in full, with the rest retrieved from reference TRBV7-9 and TRBJ2-3, is DTGVSQNPRHKITKRGQNVTFRCDPISEHNRLYWYRQTLGQGPEFLTYFQNEAQLEKSRLLSDRFSAERPKGSFSTLEIQRTEQGDSAMYLCASGRVSGRYTDTQYFGPGTRLTVL.

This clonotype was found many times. As DNA, the CDR3 is TGCGCCAGCAGCTTGGATGTAGCGGGAGGAGAGCAGTACTTC. Translated, it gives CASSLDVAGGEQYF. This chain connects TRBV5-1 to TRBJ2-7; 10 positions match TRBD2. Trimming at V came to 0 bases and at J to 7 bases, leaving 4 bases not matched to a gene. The germline V gene encodes CDR1 SGHRS and CDR2 YFSETQ. This CDR3 has 14 residues.